This T cell receptor (beta chain) was retrieved from a study of blood T cells in healthy people across ages. The sample holds a few counts of this clonotype. With a J-beta primer mix and a sample-barcoded 5' primer, a second PCR ran about 6 to 11 cycles. Each CDR3 protein is one row after TCRdb ran MiXCR on the 5' RACE reads. The profile shows some 760,000 distinct CDR3 sequences, 20% to 25% of them singletons. These sequences were also reported in another study, on T cells of mothers and their children. That work contributes: RNA that had been extracted went wholly into cDNA synthesis, at roughly 1.5 ug per 15 ul. Around 3.2 million TCR beta reads per child versus over 10 million per mother.

This TCR was recovered from a boy younger than 18 in good health. The specimen was blood.

The CDR3, as DNA: TGTGCCAGCAGCAAGGGACAGGGAGAGACCCAGTACTTC. Amino acid sequence: CASSKGQGETQYF. The chain couples TRBV7-2 to TRBJ2-5; 9 bases are a match to TRBD1. V trimming: 5 bases; J trimming: 4 bases; junction bases outside the gene matches: 2. Germline V gene data show CDR1 as SGHTA and CDR2 as FQGNSA. CDR3 length equals 13 residues. Variable domain in full (rest from reference TRBV7-2 and TRBJ2-5): GAGVSQSPSNKVTEKGKDVELRCDPISGHTALYWYRQSLGQGLEFLIYFQGNSAPDKSGLPSDRFSAERTGGSVSTLTIQRTQQEDSAVYLCASSKGQGETQYFGPGTRLLVL.